This T cell receptor (beta chain) was documented in a study of T cell responses to AZD1222 COVID-19 vaccine. General study results and limits: Donors were mostly white British, more females; clonal diversity possibly underestimated. There were vaccine-associated CD4 TCRs across spike, dominant at 160-218 and 743-854. At baseline, seropositivity was found in only a handful of AZD1222 recipients. The study found Spike-specific TCR breadth and depth rose after two AZD1222 doses.

The V end was cut by 3 bases, the J end by 0 bases, with 15 bases between. Germline lookup yields CDR1 SGDLS and CDR2 YYNGEE. CDR3 length: 16 amino acids. This table comes from immunoSEQ multiplex PCR, and its TCRdb copy is limited to in-frame clones, with some not included. The sample includes under 200,000 clones, about 89% of them seen just once. As regards this clone: The antigen is not known.

The rearrangement joins TRBV9 to TRBJ1-1, with no clear D. This material consisted of peripheral blood, taken on day 0 of MenACWY control vaccination. The clonotype originates from an adult in good health. CDR3 in amino acids: CASSGGASPVNTEAFF. The CDR3 DNA reads as TGTGCCAGCAGCGGAGGAGCATCCCCAGTGAACACTGAAGCTTTCTTT.